Listed below are T cell receptor beta chains from one sample, sequenced in a study of cytomegalovirus exposure and HLA in healthy donors. Only in-frame clones appear in the TCRdb table, and some are missing; sequencing was by immunoSEQ multiplex PCR. This sample has more than 90,000 clones, with over 60% found just once. The material sequenced was PBMCs. The source of these receptors is a woman aged 30 to 39 in good health and CMV-seronegative. Each CDR3 is given without its conserved first and last residue.

CDR3,V
ASSTGLGIYNEQF,TRBV19
ASSLIQRELFGANVLT,TRBV28
ASSESRAGGGAF,TRBV2
ASSGSLTTNEKLF,TRBV4-3
ASSSRGTEAF,TRBV27
ASSIGTESGTDTQY,TRBV19
ASSVPSGLRETQY,TRBV7-2
ASSQGVLAGGGGQY,TRBV4-1
ASSYRTESYNSPLH,TRBV6-5
AWSLTENTEAF,TRBV30
ARGSYATNEKLF,TRBV30
ASSQLAGGPNEQY,TRBV2
ASSQDDRIMVGYT,TRBV4-1
ASSLVGLTEETQY,TRBV5-1
ASSRTSGIIYEQF,TRBV4-1
ASSQGERETQY,TRBV4-1
ASSYWTGDNSPLH,TRBV5-1
AISESRAGDEKLF,TRBV10-3
ASSWGGVGFQPQH,TRBV7-2
ASRINPDYYNEQF,TRBV6-6
ASSKDRAGDTQY,TRBV2
ASSYRTGGTETQY,TRBV13
SALNTGELF,TRBV29-1
ASSLWQGGDNEQF,TRBV27
ASTPKRESIADTQY,TRBV19
ASSLLGTVNQPQH,TRBV28
ASSVGSGQETQY,TRBV9
ASQSRGSHNEKLF,TRBV28
ASSVPGTGGTQPQH,TRBV2
ASSEPGWVAYEQY,TRBV25-1
ASSLRGQGTEAF,TRBV27
ASSPGTGFNYGYT,TRBV5-6
ASSPQGLITDTQY,TRBV23-1
ASSISLAYYNEQF,TRBV19
ASSPNRDRYGYT,TRBV7-9
ASSFGTVKMNTEAF,TRBV5-1
ASSTHDNSYNEQF,TRBV7-4
ASSRQGVNTEAF,TRBV6-5